A single sample gave rise to the 32 T cell receptor beta chains below, sequenced in a study of blood T cell repertoires in COVID-19. The repertoire was sequenced with immunoSEQ multiplex PCR; TCRdb's copy has only in-frame clones and lacks some. The sample carries about 73,000 clones, about 80% recorded once. The sample consisted of peripheral blood. All receptors come from a human donor in a cohort sampled during active COVID-19.

The chain has TRBV5-1 and TRBJ2-3; 7 bases agree with TRBD1. The germline gives CDR1 SGHRS, CDR2 YFSETQ. The trim removed 2 bases at V and 5 bases at J, leaving 11 bases unmatched. This CDR3 is built from 16 residues. The CDR3 spells CASSLGTASKIDTQYF. The CDR3, as DNA: TGCGCCAGCAGCTTAGGGACAGCAAGTAAAATAGATACGCAGTATTTT.

The chain joins TRBV10-3 to TRBJ2-2; D remains ambiguous. Germline V gives CDR1 ENHRY, CDR2 SYGVKD. V was shortened by 2 bases and J by 5 bases, with 12 bases between the two germline ends. The CDR3 has 15 residues. The DNA for the CDR3 is TGTGCCATCAGTGAGGCATCTATACGGACCGGGGAGCTGTTTTTT. It specifies CAISEASIRTGELFF.

The V call is TRBV7-2, the J call TRBJ2-3; TRBD2 aligns across 9 bases. CDR3 length equals 16 residues. Germline trimming cut 2 bases from V and 0 bases from J; bases unmatched to any gene: 3. The V gene's germline CDR1 is SGHTA and CDR2 FQGNSA. As DNA, the CDR3 is TGTGCCAGCAGCTTACTAGCGGGGAGTAGCACAGATACGCAGTATTTT. Its translation: CASSLLAGSSTDTQYF.

V and J are TRBV7-2 and TRBJ2-1; TRBD2 aligns across 15 bases. In germline, CDR1 is SGHTA, CDR2 FQGNSA. The CDR3 is 15 residues long. Trimming removed 5 bases from V and 5 bases from J; junction bases left unmatched: 1. The CDR3 nucleotides are TGTGCCAGCAGCGGACTAGCGGGGGGGAACAATGAGCAGTTCTTC. Translating gives CASSGLAGGNNEQFF.

CDR3 in amino acids: CASSLAGQFFVSYNEQFF. In nucleotides, the CDR3 is TGTGCCAGCAGCTTGGCTGGACAGTTCTTCGTCTCCTACAATGAGCAGTTCTTC. The V call is TRBV5-4, the J call TRBJ2-1; TRBD1 is a possible D gene (6 bases). The germline V gene encodes CDR1 SGHNT and CDR2 YYREEE (reference sequence). The CDR3 totals 18 residues. The V and J ends lost 0 bases and 0 bases respectively, with 16 bases between them. Full variable domain (missing parts from reference TRBV5-4 and TRBJ2-1): ETGVTQSPTHLIKTRGQQVTLRCSSQSGHNTVSWYQQALGQGPQFIFQYYREEENGRGNFPPRFSGLQFPNYSSELNVNALELDDSALYLCASSLAGQFFVSYNEQFFGPGTRLTVL.

The rearrangement links TRBV4-1 to TRBJ2-5, with D possibly matching TRBD2 (5 bases). Germline V lookup: CDR1 MGHRA, CDR2 YSYEKL. CDR3 size: 14 residues. Between the trimmed V and J ends, which lost 4 bases and 3 bases, there was a span of 12 bases. The CDR3 reads CASSPRAAEETQYF. The CDR3 nucleotides read TGCGCCAGCAGCCCTCGGGCAGCGGAAGAGACCCAGTACTTC.

J is TRBJ1-6 and V is TRBV7-9; 8 positions match TRBD1. CDR3 length equals 15 residues. With 0 bases clipped from V and 14 bases from J, the junction kept 9 bases outside the gene matches. The germline V gene encodes CDR1 SEHNR and CDR2 FQNEAQ (reference sequence). CDR3 nucleotide sequence: TGTGCCAGCAGCTTAGCATCGGGACAGGCCCCGTCCCTCCACTTT. It yields the protein CASSLASGQAPSLHF.

V gene TRBV6-6 combines with J gene TRBJ1-3; D remains unclear. From germline, CDR1 is MNHNY and CDR2 SVGAGI (reference sequence). V was cut by 4 bases and J by 1 base, with 8 bases left in between. CDR3 length: 14 amino acids. In DNA, the CDR3 is TGTGCCAGCAGTTCCGGCAGGTCTGGAAACACCATATATTTT. Translation gives CASSSGRSGNTIYF.

The V and J genes are TRBV4-2 and TRBJ2-1; TRBD2 is a possible D gene (5 bases). This CDR3 region has 18 residues. The V gene lost 4 bases and the J gene lost 5 bases, with 24 bases spanning the gap. Germline V gene data show CDR1 as LGHNA and CDR2 as YNFKEQ. The CDR3 is CASSLWVDSQMGHNEQFF. CDR3 nucleotides: TGTGCCAGCAGCCTTTGGGTGGACTCCCAAATGGGCCACAATGAGCAGTTCTTC.

In its sample, this clone was seen once. The rearrangement uses TRBV9 and TRBJ1-1; D is undetermined. Germline V lookup: CDR1 SGDLS, CDR2 YYNGEE. CDR3 length: 13 residues. The V and J ends lost 4 bases and 2 bases respectively, with 9 bases between them. CDR3 sequence: CASSPPSNTEAFF. The CDR3 DNA reads TGTGCCAGCAGCCCCCCGAGTAACACTGAAGCTTTCTTT. Looking up the rest from reference TRBV9 and TRBJ1-1 gives the full variable domain: DSGVTQTPKHLITATGQRVTLRCSPRSGDLSVYWYQQSLDQGLQFLIQYYNGEERAKGNILERFSAQQFPDLHSELNLSSLELGDSALYFCASSPPSNTEAFFGQGTRLTVV.

The J gene is TRBJ2-5, the V gene TRBV5-4; 8 nucleotides agree with TRBD1. Germline CDR1 is SGHNT and CDR2 is YYREEE (reference sequence). V was clipped by 6 bases and J by 5 bases; unmatched bases: 12. The CDR3 runs to 15 residues. CDR3 bases: TGTGCCAGCACCCCTAGCCAGGGGGCTGGTGAGACCCAGTACTTC. Encoded protein: CASTPSQGAGETQYF.

The J gene is TRBJ2-5, the V gene TRBV3-1 (or the pseudogene TRBV3-2), with 8 bases lining up with TRBD1. Germline V gene lookup returns CDR1 LGHDT and CDR2 YNNKEL (reference sequence). The junction had 7 bases not matched to a gene; V was cut back by 2 bases and J by 5 bases. The CDR3 covers 15 residues. DNA of the CDR3: TGTGCCAGCAGCCAATGGGGGACAGGAGGGGAGACCCAGTACTTC. The encoded protein is CASSQWGTGGETQYF.

The rearrangement joins TRBV5-1 to TRBJ2-7; 8 nucleotides align to TRBD2. Germline CDR1 reads SGHRS; CDR2 reads YFSETQ. This CDR3 comprises 14 residues. V shed 5 bases and J 2 bases; nucleotides not matched to a gene: 6. The CDR3 sequence is CASRGGTRTYEQYF. The CDR3 DNA sequence: TGCGCCAGCAGAGGAGGGACTAGAACCTACGAGCAGTACTTC. Drawing the rest from reference TRBV5-1 and TRBJ2-7, the complete variable domain is KAGVTQTPRYLIKTRGQQVTLSCSPISGHRSVSWYQQTPGQGLQFLFEYFSETQRNKGNFPGRFSGRQFSNSRSEMNVSTLELGDSALYLCASRGGTRTYEQYFGPGTRLTVT.

This chain uses TRBV7-9 with TRBJ2-3; 9 bases are shared with TRBD1. V lost 3 bases and J lost 4; bases outside the gene matches: 8. The CDR3 loop spans 16 amino acids. CDR1 SEHNR and CDR2 FQNEAQ come from the germline V gene (reference sequence). CDR3 sequence (DNA): TGTGCCAGCAGCTTCCCCGGGACAGGGTTATCAGATACGCAGTATTTT. Translation: CASSFPGTGLSDTQYF.

V usage is TRBV4-2 and J usage is TRBJ2-3, with D possibly matching TRBD1 (6 bases). The CDR3 is made up of 16 amino acids. V lost 0 bases and J 4 bases, leaving 14 bases between the germline ends. The germline gives CDR1 LGHNA, CDR2 YNFKEQ. CDR3 amino acids: CASSQEGQGTADTQYF. The DNA of the CDR3 is TGTGCCAGCAGCCAAGAAGGGCAGGGGACCGCAGATACGCAGTATTTT.

The chain combines TRBV18 with TRBJ2-2; D possibly corresponds to TRBD1 (6 bases). This CDR3 is 18 amino acids long. V lost 2 bases and J lost 6, with 22 bases in between. Germline V lookup: CDR1 KGHSH, CDR2 LQKENI. CDR3 nucleotides: TGTGCCAGCTCACCATTGTCGCTACAGGGAGACGTGGCCGGGGAGCTGTTTTTT. Translation gives CASSPLSLQGDVAGELFF.

The V and J genes are TRBV28 and TRBJ2-7; unclear D gene. Trimming left V 6 bases short and J 9 bases short, with 15 bases between. Germline V gene data show CDR1 as MDHEN and CDR2 as SYDVKM. The CDR3 contains 12 residues. In DNA form, the CDR3 reads TGTGCCAGCAGACATGGGCAGGATGGGCAGTACTTC. It translates to CASRHGQDGQYF.

The chain is built from TRBV2 and TRBJ1-2, with 9 nucleotides matching TRBD1. The CDR3 is made up of 15 amino acids. From germline, CDR1 is SNHLY and CDR2 FYNNEI. Unmatched junction bases numbered 10, after V lost 5 bases and J lost 6 bases. The CDR3 sequence is CASSSATGGPHGYTF. DNA for the CDR3: TGTGCCAGCAGTTCGGCTACAGGGGGCCCTCATGGCTACACCTTC.

The V gene is TRBV6-5, the J gene TRBJ2-3; D unclear. The CDR3 runs to 15 residues. The germline V and J ends were trimmed by 2 bases and 1 base, with 10 bases remaining between them. Germline V CDR1 and CDR2: MNHEY, SVGAGI. The CDR3 DNA reads TGTGCCAGCAGTTACACCGGGTGGGGCACAGATACGCAGTATTTT. Residues: CASSYTGWGTDTQYF.

This CDR3 is CASSPRDRDHEQYF. Written as DNA, the CDR3 is TGTGCCAGCAGCCCCCGGGACAGGGACCACGAGCAGTACTTC. J is TRBJ2-7 and V is TRBV11-1; 9 bases map to TRBD1. There are 14 residues in the CDR3. V was clipped by 5 bases and J by 5 bases; unmatched bases: 7. CDR1 is SGHAT and CDR2 is FQDESV in the germline V gene (reference sequence).

This clone has a single count. The CDR3 DNA is TGCGCCATATCAGGGGGCCACACTGAAGCTTTCTTT. Translating it yields CAISGGHTEAFF. The rearrangement links TRBV5-1 to TRBJ1-1; 8 bases are shared with TRBD1. Trimming cost V 9 bases and J 3 bases; bases outside gene matches: 4. The germline CDR1 and CDR2 sequences are SGHRS and YFSETQ. CDR3 length: 12 residues.

This chain uses TRBV7-2 with TRBJ1-2; D remains ambiguous. V shed 6 bases and J shed 4 bases, with 9 bases lying between them. This CDR3 is built from 12 residues. In germline, CDR1 is SGHTA, CDR2 FQGNSA. CDR3 sequence: CASSRTGYGYTF. Written as DNA, the CDR3 is TGTGCCAGCAGTCGAACGGGCTATGGCTACACCTTC.

The V gene is TRBV2, the J gene TRBJ2-5; 8 nucleotides align to TRBD2. J lost 2 bases, V lost 6 bases, and 8 bases had no gene match. Germline V gene data show CDR1 as SNHLY and CDR2 as FYNNEI. This CDR3 comprises 15 residues. DNA for the CDR3: TGTGCCAGCAGCGGGACTAGAGGGTTTCAAGAGACCCAGTACTTC. Amino acids: CASSGTRGFQETQYF.

This chain uses TRBV27 with TRBJ2-2, with 14 bases aligning to TRBD2. The CDR3 consists of 18 residues. The V gene's germline CDR1 is MNHEY and CDR2 SMNVEV (reference sequence). Trimming cost V 4 bases and J 0 bases; bases outside gene matches: 4. CDR3 bases: TGTGCCAGCAGTTCGCGGACTAGCGGGGGGTCGAACACCGGGGAGCTGTTTTTT. The encoded protein is CASSSRTSGGSNTGELFF.

V usage is TRBV24-1 and J usage is TRBJ2-1, with a weak D call TRBD2 (5 bases). Germline loops: CDR1 KGHDR, CDR2 SFDVKD. Trimming took off 0 bases at V and 9 bases at J, with 8 bases between the two ends. The CDR3 has 13 residues. CDR3 DNA: TGTGCCACCAGTGATTTGCCAGGAGGTGAGCAGTTCTTC. It yields the protein CATSDLPGGEQFF.

The chain uses TRBV11-3 and TRBJ2-7; TRBD1 aligns across 9 bases. CDR3 length: 16 amino acids. CDR1 SGHNT and CDR2 YENEEA come from the germline V gene. With V trimmed by 1 base and J by 5 bases, 9 bases remained unmatched. DNA for the CDR3: TGTGCCAGCAGCTTAGGGGGGTCTCGGACAGGGGACGAGCAGTACTTC. It translates to CASSLGGSRTGDEQYF.

The chain has TRBV15 and TRBJ1-5; 7 positions match TRBD1. This CDR3 spans 14 amino acids. CDR1 LNHNV and CDR2 YYDKDF come from the germline V gene (reference sequence). Trimming took 2 bases from V and 6 from J; bases not matched to a gene: 4. CDR3 protein: CATSRKGAIQPQHF. CDR3 bases: TGTGCCACCAGCAGAAAGGGGGCGATTCAGCCCCAGCATTTT.

The chain has TRBV7-8 and TRBJ1-6; 10 nucleotides align to TRBD1. V lost 3 bases, J lost 7 bases, and 3 bases stayed unmatched. CDR3 size: 15 residues. The V gene's germline CDR1 is SGHVS and CDR2 FQNEAQ. CDR3 protein: CASSFRTGGNSPLHF. The CDR3 DNA reads TGTGCCAGCAGCTTTCGGACAGGGGGAAATTCACCCCTCCACTTT.

This clone occurred once. The chain recombines TRBV7-8 with TRBJ2-1, with 7 positions matching TRBD2. After removal of 5 bases from V and 4 bases from J, the junction contained 8 bases not matched to a gene. Germline CDR1 and CDR2: SGHVS and FQNEAQ. The CDR3 sequence is 15 residues long. In DNA, the CDR3 is TGTGCCAGCAGCCCGGGGACGGGGGGTTACAATGAGCAGTTCTTC. It yields the protein CASSPGTGGYNEQFF.

The count of this clone is one. The chain recombines TRBV6-6 with TRBJ1-2, with D tentatively TRBD1 (6 bases). Germline V lookup: CDR1 MNHNY, CDR2 SVGAGI (reference sequence). The germline V and J ends were trimmed by 5 bases and 6 bases, with 10 bases remaining between them. The CDR3 contains 12 residues. The CDR3 DNA reads TGTGCCAGCAGTCAGGGGCTAGATGGCTACACCTTC. Encoded protein: CASSQGLDGYTF.

The chain joins TRBV11-1 to TRBJ2-2; D call uncertain. Germline CDR1 reads SGHAT; CDR2 reads FQDESV (reference sequence). The V end lost 5 bases, the J end lost 7 bases, and 8 bases lay between the germline ends. The CDR3 is 12 amino acids. The CDR3 here is CASSLLGGELFF. CDR3 in DNA: TGTGCCAGCAGCCTGCTAGGCGGGGAGCTGTTTTTT.

The chain employs TRBV6-6 and TRBJ1-1; the D gene is possibly TRBD1 (6 bases). The germline V and J ends were trimmed by 5 bases and 5 bases, with 21 bases remaining between them. The CDR3 sequence is 16 residues long. Per germline, CDR1 MNHNY and CDR2 SVGAGI (reference sequence). The CDR3 spells CASSRGRGASWTEAFF. CDR3 sequence (DNA): TGTGCCAGCAGTCGGGGGCGGGGGGCGTCGTGGACTGAAGCTTTCTTT.